This passage covers 6 T cell receptor beta chains from one sample sequenced in a study of CD39 and CD103 CD8 tumor-infiltrating T cells. Profiled with immunoSEQ multiplex PCR; TCRdb holds only in-frame clones, not every one. The repertoire holds over 800 clones, about 36% seen once, with 15% to 20% in the top ten. The sequenced sample consisted of CD39- CD103- CD8+ T cells sorted from the tumor. Noted subset: CD103-CD39- double-negative CD45RA- CD8 T cells. Source of these receptors: a human donor with melanoma.

With respect to this clone: One base separates it from a far larger clone, so it is likely a read error. This sequence joins TRBV7-2 and TRBJ2-1; D perhaps matches TRBD1 (6 bases). Germline CDR1 is SGHTA and CDR2 is FQGNSA. The CDR3 extends over 15 amino acids. Trimming stripped 5 bases from V and 8 bases from J, with 19 bases between. CDR3 in amino acids: CASSQGRRAGYEQFF. The CDR3 DNA reads as TGTGCCAGCAGCCAGGGGCGCAGGGCAGGGTATGAGCAGTTCTTC.

In its sample, this clone ranks as large (0.1 to 1%). This chain connects TRBV19 to TRBJ2-1; 7 nucleotides line up with TRBD2. Germline CDR1 reads LNHDA; CDR2 reads SQIVND (reference sequence). CDR3 length: 15 amino acids. J lost 7 bases, V lost 2 bases, and 8 bases had no gene match. CDR3 residues: CASSISAGEWNEQFF. The DNA of the CDR3 is TGTGCCAGTAGTATATCTGCGGGAGAATGGAATGAGCAGTTCTTC. Full variable domain (rest looked up from reference TRBV19 and TRBJ2-1): DGGITQSPKYLFRKEGQNVTLSCEQNLNHDAMYWYRQDPGQGLRLIYYSQIVNDFQKGDIAEGYSVSREKKESFPLTVTSAQKNPTAFYLCASSISAGEWNEQFFGPGTRLTVL.

By proportion, this clone is large (0.1 to 1%). The chain links TRBV7-8 to TRBJ1-2; D call uncertain. CDR3 length: 12 residues. The V gene lost 4 bases and the J gene lost 8 bases, with 11 bases spanning the gap. The germline V gene has CDR1 SGHVS and CDR2 FQNEAQ. The CDR3 sequence is CASSSAAGGYTF. For the CDR3, the DNA is TGTGCCAGCAGCTCAGCGGCCGGCGGCTACACCTTC.

V and J are TRBV4-2 and TRBJ2-3; D unresolved. CDR1 LGHNA and CDR2 YNFKEQ come from the germline V gene. The CDR3 spans 13 residues. V dropped 5 bases and J dropped 0 bases, with 6 bases sitting between them. CDR3 region: CASSLVSTDTQYF. The CDR3 DNA reads as TGTGCCAGCAGCTTAGTCAGCACAGATACGCAGTATTTT.

This clone was seen only a few times. V and J are TRBV5-4 and TRBJ1-1, with a possible D match to TRBD1 (5 bases). CDR1 SGHNT and CDR2 YYREEE come from the germline V gene (reference sequence). Trimming shortened V by 1 base and J by 0 bases, and 7 bases separated the two germline ends. This CDR3 contains 14 residues. In nucleotides, the CDR3 is TGTGCCAGCAGCTTGAGGGGAGTGAACACTGAAGCTTTCTTT. It codes for CASSLRGVNTEAFF.

This clone was found a few times. The rearrangement joins TRBV5-1 to TRBJ2-2; D not certain. CDR1 and CDR2 from the germline V gene are SGHRS and YFSETQ. This CDR3 region has 13 residues. Trimming took 0 bases from V and 2 from J, leaving 2 bases between them. The CDR3 DNA follows: TGCGCCAGCAGCTTGGGCAACACCGGGGAGCTGTTTTTT. Protein: CASSLGNTGELFF.